This T cell receptor beta chain was found in a study of T cells in localized non-small cell lung cancer. Study-wide points: A denser population of T cells in blood accompanied longer overall survival.

Data came from immunoSEQ multiplex PCR; TCRdb stores just in-frame clones and leaves some out. The sample lists roughly 30,000 clones; around 92% were seen once. With respect to this clone: Its antigen is not identified.

The CDR3 spans 12 residues. V lost 3 bases and J lost 12, with 12 bases in between. CDR1 is SGHTA, CDR2 FQGNSA, per germline. The chain has TRBV7-2 and TRBJ2-1; D gene ambiguous. This receptor was taken from a woman between 40 and 69 years old with stage III lung adenocarcinoma. The sample was peripheral blood mononuclear cells, taken before any cancer treatment. CDR3 region: CASSFSPKGQFF. CDR3 nucleotides: TGTGCCAGCAGCTTTAGCCCCAAGGGGCAGTTCTTC.